These T cell receptor beta chains were read from a single sample in a study of cytomegalovirus exposure and HLA in healthy donors. Produced via immunoSEQ multiplex PCR; TCRdb's table is partial and in-frame only. In the table there are 100,000 to 150,000 clones, around 81% of which are singletons. Source material: PBMCs. These receptors all come from a female donor in good health and CMV-seronegative. Each CDR3 is given with its conserved first and last residue. Fields, in order: clone size, CDR3 length, J gene, D gene, V gene, CDR3 protein, CDR3 DNA. D genes are given only for firm matches. Clone sizes are given selectively: once, few, many, or a class where the clone is expanded.

clone_size: -
cdr3_length: 12
j_call: TRBJ2-7
d_call: -
v_call: TRBV7-9
cdr3_aa: CAWGDSAYEQYF
cdr3_nt: TGTGCCTGGGGGGACAGCGCCTACGAGCAGTACTTC

clone_size: -
cdr3_length: 17
j_call: TRBJ1-5
d_call: TRBD1
v_call: TRBV28
cdr3_aa: CASSLSPGQGAYQPQHF
cdr3_nt: TGTGCCAGCAGTTTAAGTCCGGGACAGGGGGCCTATCAGCCCCAGCATTTT

clone_size: -
cdr3_length: 16
j_call: TRBJ2-3
d_call: TRBD2
v_call: TRBV10-3
cdr3_aa: CAISDLIRGEADTQYF
cdr3_nt: TGTGCCATCAGTGATTTAATACGGGGGGAAGCAGATACGCAGTATTTT

clone_size: -
cdr3_length: 14
j_call: TRBJ2-7
d_call: TRBD2
v_call: TRBV28
cdr3_aa: CASSWAGGSYEQYF
cdr3_nt: TGTGCCAGCAGTTGGGCGGGAGGGTCCTACGAGCAGTACTTC

clone_size: -
cdr3_length: 13
j_call: TRBJ1-1
d_call: -
v_call: TRBV19
cdr3_aa: CASSDRGNTEAFF
cdr3_nt: TGTGCCAGTAGTGACCGGGGGAACACTGAAGCTTTCTTT

clone_size: -
cdr3_length: 16
j_call: TRBJ1-3
d_call: -
v_call: TRBV28
cdr3_aa: CASSPPGTLSGNTIYF
cdr3_nt: TGTGCCAGCAGTCCGCCCGGGACACTCTCTGGAAACACCATATATTTT

clone_size: -
cdr3_length: 14
j_call: TRBJ2-1
d_call: -
v_call: TRBV6-4
cdr3_aa: CASSDQAGGDEQFF
cdr3_nt: TGTGCCAGCAGTGACCAGGCTGGCGGGGATGAGCAGTTCTTC

clone_size: -
cdr3_length: 15
j_call: TRBJ2-5
d_call: -
v_call: TRBV18
cdr3_aa: CASSPGGFRQETQYF
cdr3_nt: TGTGCCAGCTCACCTGGCGGATTCCGCCAAGAGACCCAGTACTTC

clone_size: few
cdr3_length: 15
j_call: TRBJ1-2
d_call: TRBD1
v_call: TRBV18
cdr3_aa: CASSPRQGALDGYTF
cdr3_nt: TGTGCCAGCTCACCAAGACAGGGGGCGCTGGATGGCTACACCTTC

clone_size: -
cdr3_length: 13
j_call: TRBJ1-1
d_call: -
v_call: TRBV7-9
cdr3_aa: CASSLGEWGEAFF
cdr3_nt: TGTGCCAGCAGCTTAGGGGAGTGGGGTGAAGCTTTCTTT

clone_size: -
cdr3_length: 16
j_call: TRBJ2-3
d_call: TRBD2
v_call: TRBV7-3
cdr3_aa: CASSLSGGDGTDTQYF
cdr3_nt: TGTGCCAGCAGCTTATCCGGGGGGGATGGCACAGATACGCAGTATTTT

clone_size: -
cdr3_length: 14
j_call: TRBJ2-1
d_call: TRBD2
v_call: TRBV27
cdr3_aa: CASRLAGGYNEQFF
cdr3_nt: TGTGCCAGCAGGCTAGCGGGAGGGTACAATGAGCAGTTCTTC

clone_size: -
cdr3_length: 14
j_call: TRBJ2-5
d_call: TRBD1
v_call: TRBV5-6
cdr3_aa: CASRGQGAGETQYF
cdr3_nt: TGTGCCAGCAGGGGACAGGGGGCTGGAGAGACCCAGTACTTC

clone_size: -
cdr3_length: 13
j_call: TRBJ1-1
d_call: TRBD1
v_call: TRBV6-1
cdr3_aa: CASRTGSGTEAFF
cdr3_nt: TGTGCCAGCAGGACAGGGTCGGGCACTGAAGCTTTCTTT

clone_size: -
cdr3_length: 13
j_call: TRBJ1-2
d_call: TRBD1
v_call: TRBV30
cdr3_aa: CAWGQGANYGYTF
cdr3_nt: TGTGCCTGGGGACAGGGGGCTAACTATGGCTACACCTTC

clone_size: few
cdr3_length: 15
j_call: TRBJ1-6
d_call: -
v_call: TRBV29-1
cdr3_aa: CSVERGRDTRYHPHF
cdr3_nt: TGCAGCGTTGAAAGGGGCCGGGACACCCGATATCATCCCCACTTT

clone_size: -
cdr3_length: 16
j_call: TRBJ2-3
d_call: TRBD2
v_call: TRBV30
cdr3_aa: CAWSLLAGVGTDTQYF
cdr3_nt: TGTGCCTGGAGTCTTCTAGCGGGGGTGGGCACAGATACGCAGTATTTT

clone_size: -
cdr3_length: 13
j_call: TRBJ1-1
d_call: -
v_call: TRBV6-1
cdr3_aa: CASMGWQGPEAFF
cdr3_nt: TGTGCCAGCATGGGATGGCAGGGTCCGGAAGCTTTCTTT

clone_size: few
cdr3_length: 13
j_call: TRBJ1-1
d_call: -
v_call: TRBV5-6
cdr3_aa: CASSYTGNTEAFF
cdr3_nt: TGTGCCAGCAGCTATACAGGGAACACTGAAGCTTTCTTT

clone_size: -
cdr3_length: 17
j_call: TRBJ1-5
d_call: -
v_call: TRBV4-1
cdr3_aa: CASSQVLGAYSNQPQHF
cdr3_nt: TGCGCCAGCAGCCAAGTTTTGGGCGCCTATAGCAATCAGCCCCAGCATTTT

clone_size: -
cdr3_length: 14
j_call: TRBJ2-7
d_call: -
v_call: TRBV9
cdr3_aa: CASSVATSSYEQYF
cdr3_nt: TGTGCCAGCAGCGTAGCTACGAGCTCCTACGAGCAGTACTTC

clone_size: -
cdr3_length: 11
j_call: TRBJ2-7
d_call: -
v_call: TRBV27
cdr3_aa: CASTYGGEQYF
cdr3_nt: TGTGCCAGCACTTACGGGGGCGAGCAGTACTTC

clone_size: -
cdr3_length: 19
j_call: TRBJ2-5
d_call: -
v_call: TRBV7-9
cdr3_aa: CASSQIQTLGTPPTETQYF
cdr3_nt: TGTGCCAGCAGCCAAATTCAAACGCTCGGGACTCCCCCGACGGAGACCCAGTACTTC

clone_size: -
cdr3_length: 16
j_call: TRBJ1-2
d_call: -
v_call: TRBV5-5
cdr3_aa: CASSLVAMMSNYGYTF
cdr3_nt: TGTGCCAGCAGCTTGGTCGCGATGATGTCTAACTATGGCTACACCTTC

clone_size: -
cdr3_length: 16
j_call: TRBJ2-1
d_call: TRBD2
v_call: TRBV19
cdr3_aa: CASSMGSSGAYNEQFF
cdr3_nt: TGTGCCAGTAGTATGGGGTCTAGCGGTGCCTACAATGAGCAGTTCTTC

clone_size: -
cdr3_length: 13
j_call: TRBJ1-2
d_call: -
v_call: TRBV27
cdr3_aa: CASSPQGNYGYTF
cdr3_nt: TGTGCCAGCAGTCCCCAGGGGAACTATGGCTACACCTTC

clone_size: -
cdr3_length: 15
j_call: TRBJ1-4
d_call: -
v_call: TRBV7-9
cdr3_aa: CASSPIIATNEKLFF
cdr3_nt: TGTGCCAGCAGCCCTATTATAGCAACTAATGAAAAACTGTTTTTT

clone_size: -
cdr3_length: 17
j_call: TRBJ1-2
d_call: TRBD1
v_call: TRBV6-1
cdr3_aa: CASSAGGTGGAGYGYTF
cdr3_nt: TGTGCCAGCAGTGCCGGGGGGACAGGGGGCGCCGGCTATGGCTACACCTTC

clone_size: -
cdr3_length: 15
j_call: TRBJ1-3
d_call: -
v_call: TRBV9
cdr3_aa: CASSVATGRRNTIYF
cdr3_nt: TGTGCCAGCAGCGTAGCTACAGGGAGACGAAACACCATATATTTT

clone_size: -
cdr3_length: 17
j_call: TRBJ1-1
d_call: -
v_call: TRBV19
cdr3_aa: CASTIRGRGLLNTEAFF
cdr3_nt: TGTGCCAGTACCATCCGGGGCAGGGGCCTTTTGAACACTGAAGCTTTCTTT

clone_size: few
cdr3_length: 15
j_call: TRBJ1-5
d_call: -
v_call: TRBV30
cdr3_aa: CAAGRRGYSNQPQHF
cdr3_nt: TGTGCCGCCGGCAGGCGGGGATATAGCAATCAGCCCCAGCATTTT

clone_size: -
cdr3_length: 13
j_call: TRBJ2-7
d_call: -
v_call: TRBV19
cdr3_aa: CASSMVGSGEQYF
cdr3_nt: TGTGCCAGTAGTATGGTGGGCAGCGGCGAGCAGTACTTC

clone_size: -
cdr3_length: 12
j_call: TRBJ2-1
d_call: TRBD2
v_call: TRBV7-8
cdr3_aa: CASSLGGIEQFF
cdr3_nt: TGTGCCAGCAGCCTGGGAGGGATTGAGCAGTTCTTC

clone_size: -
cdr3_length: 16
j_call: TRBJ2-3
d_call: TRBD2
v_call: TRBV28
cdr3_aa: CASSPRGSGRPDTQYF
cdr3_nt: TGTGCCAGCAGTCCGAGGGGGAGCGGGAGACCAGATACGCAGTATTTT

clone_size: -
cdr3_length: 13
j_call: TRBJ1-1
d_call: -
v_call: TRBV30
cdr3_aa: CAWSVLSNTEAFF
cdr3_nt: TGTGCCTGGAGTGTATTATCGAACACTGAAGCTTTCTTT

clone_size: -
cdr3_length: 14
j_call: TRBJ1-1
d_call: TRBD1
v_call: TRBV11-1
cdr3_aa: CASSPGQGRPEAFF
cdr3_nt: TGTGCCAGCAGCCCGGGACAGGGGCGACCTGAAGCTTTCTTT

clone_size: -
cdr3_length: 16
j_call: TRBJ2-7
d_call: -
v_call: TRBV2
cdr3_aa: CASSEIQEGAASGEYF
cdr3_nt: TGTGCCAGCAGTGAAATTCAGGAGGGGGCAGCTTCCGGGGAGTACTTC

clone_size: once
cdr3_length: 15
j_call: TRBJ2-1
d_call: TRBD2
v_call: TRBV18
cdr3_aa: CASSSLAGANNEQFF
cdr3_nt: TGTGCCAGCTCATCCTTAGCGGGAGCAAACAATGAGCAGTTCTTC

clone_size: -
cdr3_length: 14
j_call: TRBJ2-7
d_call: TRBD2
v_call: TRBV29-1
cdr3_aa: CSVGAGGSFYEQYF
cdr3_nt: TGCAGCGTTGGAGCGGGGGGCTCCTTCTACGAGCAGTACTTC

clone_size: -
cdr3_length: 12
j_call: TRBJ1-2
d_call: -
v_call: TRBV10-3
cdr3_aa: CAISQDYYGYTF
cdr3_nt: TGTGCCATCAGTCAGGATTACTATGGCTACACCTTC

clone_size: -
cdr3_length: 14
j_call: TRBJ2-3
d_call: -
v_call: TRBV2
cdr3_aa: CASSDSEVPDTQYF
cdr3_nt: TGTGCCAGCAGTGACAGCGAAGTACCAGATACGCAGTATTTT

clone_size: -
cdr3_length: 16
j_call: TRBJ2-3
d_call: TRBD1
v_call: TRBV28
cdr3_aa: CASSLLDREITDTQYF
cdr3_nt: TGTGCCAGCAGTTTGCTTGACAGGGAGATCACAGATACGCAGTATTTT

clone_size: -
cdr3_length: 14
j_call: TRBJ2-7
d_call: -
v_call: TRBV2
cdr3_aa: CASVADTVSYEQYF
cdr3_nt: TGTGCCAGCGTGGCAGACACGGTCTCCTACGAGCAGTACTTC

clone_size: once
cdr3_length: 14
j_call: TRBJ1-4
d_call: -
v_call: TRBV28
cdr3_aa: CASSFLGGAEKLFF
cdr3_nt: TGTGCCAGCAGTTTCTTAGGGGGGGCTGAAAAACTGTTTTTT

clone_size: -
cdr3_length: 13
j_call: TRBJ1-3
d_call: TRBD1
v_call: TRBV10-2
cdr3_aa: CASSGQGAGYSYF
cdr3_nt: TGCGCCAGCAGTGGACAGGGGGCGGGCTATTCGTATTTT

clone_size: few
cdr3_length: 18
j_call: TRBJ1-1
d_call: -
v_call: TRBV2
cdr3_aa: CASTWEGGRRIGGTEAFF
cdr3_nt: TGTGCCAGCACCTGGGAGGGTGGCAGACGAATAGGTGGCACTGAAGCTTTCTTT

clone_size: few
cdr3_length: 16
j_call: TRBJ2-7
d_call: TRBD1
v_call: TRBV5-1
cdr3_aa: CASSLNRGYQTYEQYF
cdr3_nt: TGCGCCAGCAGCTTGAACAGGGGTTATCAAACCTACGAGCAGTACTTC

clone_size: -
cdr3_length: 13
j_call: TRBJ1-1
d_call: TRBD1
v_call: TRBV6-5
cdr3_aa: CASRQGVNTEAFF
cdr3_nt: TGTGCCAGCCGACAGGGGGTGAACACTGAAGCTTTCTTC

clone_size: -
cdr3_length: 12
j_call: TRBJ1-2
d_call: -
v_call: TRBV11-2
cdr3_aa: CASSAEGYGYTF
cdr3_nt: TGTGCCAGCAGCGCAGAGGGCTATGGCTACACCTTC

clone_size: -
cdr3_length: 14
j_call: TRBJ1-5
d_call: -
v_call: TRBV7-8
cdr3_aa: CASSGGYSNQPQHF
cdr3_nt: TGTGCCAGCAGCGGAGGGTATAGCAATCAGCCCCAGCATTTT

clone_size: -
cdr3_length: 16
j_call: TRBJ1-1
d_call: -
v_call: TRBV6-5
cdr3_aa: CASSYFSGEWGTEAFF
cdr3_nt: TGTGCCAGCAGTTACTTTTCCGGGGAATGGGGCACTGAAGCTTTCTTT

clone_size: -
cdr3_length: 15
j_call: TRBJ2-7
d_call: TRBD1
v_call: TRBV2
cdr3_aa: CASSEFGTGGFEQYF
cdr3_nt: TGTGCCAGCAGTGAATTTGGGACAGGGGGCTTCGAGCAGTACTTC

clone_size: -
cdr3_length: 16
j_call: TRBJ2-7
d_call: TRBD2
v_call: TRBV2
cdr3_aa: CASSDLLRGGFYEQYF
cdr3_nt: TGTGCCAGCAGTGACTTACTTCGCGGGGGTTTCTACGAGCAGTACTTC

clone_size: -
cdr3_length: 15
j_call: TRBJ2-3
d_call: TRBD2
v_call: TRBV5-1
cdr3_aa: CASSRLAGDTDTQYF
cdr3_nt: TGCGCCAGTTCGAGACTAGCGGGGGACACAGATACGCAGTATTTT

clone_size: -
cdr3_length: 14
j_call: TRBJ2-5
d_call: -
v_call: TRBV11-2
cdr3_aa: CASSPDQRRETQYF
cdr3_nt: TGTGCCAGCAGCCCGGACCAGCGGAGGGAGACCCAGTACTTC